This T cell receptor beta chain was observed in a study of T cells in localized non-small cell lung cancer. Broader study findings: Higher blood T cell density went with longer overall survival.

Produced via immunoSEQ multiplex PCR; TCRdb's table is partial and in-frame only. This sample has over 65,000 clones; roughly 84% occur once, and the top ten carry 1.3%. With regard to this clone: Its target is not known.

Trimming cost V 5 bases and J 5 bases; bases outside gene matches: 6. CDR1 is SGHTA, CDR2 FQGNSA, per germline. The CDR3 extends over 15 amino acids. V usage is TRBV7-2 and J usage is TRBJ2-2, with 9 bases identical to TRBD2. Sequences were derived from peripheral blood, sampled before any cancer treatment. This sequence originates from a female donor older than 55 with stage I lung adenocarcinoma. The CDR3 sequence is CASSLAGGGTGELFF. The CDR3, as DNA: TGTGCCAGCAGCCTTGCGGGAGGGGGTACCGGGGAGCTGTTTTTT.